The source of this TCR beta chain is a study of T cell responses to AZD1222 COVID-19 vaccine. Study results and limitations: Donors skewed white British and female; clonal diversity was possibly underestimated.

TCRdb's copy holds only in-frame clones and misses some; the assay was immunoSEQ multiplex PCR. This sample has about 94,000 clones, with 85% found just once. For this clone: As yet, its antigen is unknown.

The CDR3 loop spans 13 amino acids. Per the germline V gene, CDR1 is SGHNT and CDR2 is YYREEE (reference sequence). Deletions cut 1 base from V and 8 bases from J, with 9 bases between. V and J are TRBV5-4 and TRBJ1-4; tentatively, D is TRBD1 (5 bases). Material: peripheral blood, obtained 28 days after the second AZD1222 dose. The sequence came from an adult who received the AZD1222 COVID-19 vaccine. The CDR3 region is CASSLSGNEKLFF. Written as DNA, the CDR3 is TGTGCCAGCAGCTTGTCAGGGAACGAAAAACTGTTTTTT.